What follows are 16 T cell receptor beta chains derived from one specimen sequenced in a study of cytomegalovirus exposure and HLA in healthy donors. This PCR relied on a set of 60 Vbeta primers and 13 Jbeta primers. Some clones are missing from TCRdb's copy, which holds only in-frame ones; the method was immunoSEQ multiplex PCR. This listing includes over 65,000 clones. The sample consisted of PBMCs. The source is a man aged 25 to 40 in good health and CMV-seronegative.

The CDR3 loop reads CASSLVGTNEETQYF. Here the CDR3 DNA reads TGCGCCAGCAGCTTGGTCGGGACTAACGAAGAGACCCAGTACTTC. The gene calls are TRBV5-1 and TRBJ2-5, with 7 bases fitting TRBD2. The CDR3 consists of 15 residues. Per germline, CDR1 SGHRS and CDR2 YFSETQ. The V segment lost 0 bases and the J segment 3 bases; nucleotides outside the gene matches: 5.

This chain uses TRBV7-8 with TRBJ2-7; D ambiguous. Germline V gene data show CDR1 as SGHVS and CDR2 as FQNEAQ. The CDR3 is 13 amino acids. Trimming pared 0 bases from V and 6 bases from J, leaving 9 bases between. The CDR3 protein is CASSLARRGEQYF. Written as DNA, the CDR3 is TGTGCCAGCAGCTTAGCTCGCCGCGGCGAGCAGTACTTC. The complete variable domain, with remaining parts taken from reference TRBV7-8 and TRBJ2-7, reads GAGVSQSPRYKVAKRGQDVALRCDPISGHVSLFWYQQALGQGPEFLTYFQNEAQLDKSGLPSDRFFAERPEGSVSTLKIQRTQQEDSAVYLCASSLARRGEQYFGPGTRLTVT.

The chain has TRBV10-3 and TRBJ1-5; a weak D match, TRBD1 (6 bases). CDR1 and CDR2 (germline): ENHRY, SYGVKD. Trimming cost V 10 bases and J 2 bases, with 15 bases left between them. The CDR3 sequence is 14 residues long. The CDR3 DNA follows: TGTGCCACTAGGGGGGAGGGCGGCAATCAGCCCCAGCATTTT. Its protein product is CATRGEGGNQPQHF.

This chain links TRBV12-5 with TRBJ1-2; D perhaps matches TRBD1 (6 bases). CDR3 size: 12 residues. V dropped 2 bases and J dropped 8 bases, with 9 bases sitting between them. Germline lookup yields CDR1 LGHNT and CDR2 FRNRAP. Here the CDR3 reads CASGLTGIGYTF. In DNA, the CDR3 is TGTGCTAGTGGTTTGACAGGGATCGGCTACACCTTC.

The chain employs TRBV6-5 and TRBJ2-7; D is possibly TRBD1 (5 bases). This CDR3 is built from 14 residues. V was shortened by 2 bases and J by 1 base, with 9 bases between the two germline ends. Germline V CDR1 and CDR2: MNHEY, SVGAGI. In DNA, the CDR3 is TGTGCCAGCAGTTACAGGGGCCAATCCTACGAGCAGTACTTC. Residues: CASSYRGQSYEQYF.

The rearrangement uses TRBV5-1 and TRBJ1-1; the D is unclear. The length of the CDR3 is 13 residues. The germline CDR1 and CDR2 sequences are SGHRS and YFSETQ. V lost 5 bases and J lost 0, with 8 bases in between. CDR3 sequence reads: CASSVALNTEAFF. The CDR3 DNA is TGCGCCAGCAGTGTCGCGTTGAACACTGAAGCTTTCTTT. The full variable domain, its missing parts supplied by reference TRBV5-1 and TRBJ1-1, is KAGVTQTPRYLIKTRGQQVTLSCSPISGHRSVSWYQQTPGQGLQFLFEYFSETQRNKGNFPGRFSGRQFSNSRSEMNVSTLELGDSALYLCASSVALNTEAFFGQGTRLTVV.

The chain uses TRBV19 and TRBJ2-5, with a weak D call TRBD1 (7 bases). Per germline, CDR1 LNHDA and CDR2 SQIVND (reference sequence). This CDR3 comprises 15 residues. V was shortened by 6 bases and J by 4 bases, with 18 bases between the two germline ends. The DNA for the CDR3 is TGTGCCAGTAGCCAATCCAGGGGGGTTGCAGAGACCCAGTACTTC. Its translation: CASSQSRGVAETQYF.

The chain is built from TRBV2 and TRBJ2-3; 8 bases fit TRBD2. The CDR3 runs to 14 residues. V gave up 9 bases and J gave up 0 bases; unmatched junction bases: 5. Germline-derived CDR1 and CDR2 are SNHLY and FYNNEI. CDR3 DNA: TGTGCCAGAGGACTAGCCTTTAGCACAGATACGCAGTATTTT. It is translated as CARGLAFSTDTQYF.

The chain joins TRBV6-5 to TRBJ2-7, with 8 bases identical to TRBD1. The CDR3 has 14 residues. After removal of 4 bases from V and 2 bases from J, the junction contained 4 bases not matched to a gene. CDR1 is MNHEY and CDR2 is SVGAGI in the germline V gene. CDR3 DNA: TGTGCCAGCAGTTGGGACAGGACCACCTACGAGCAGTACTTC. Translated: CASSWDRTTYEQYF.

V usage is TRBV30 and J usage is TRBJ1-6; D not certain. V lost 3 bases and J lost 0, with 9 bases in between. Germline-derived CDR1 and CDR2 are GTSNPN and SVGIG (reference sequence). This CDR3 has 15 residues. The CDR3 reads CAWRGESSYNSPLHF. DNA of the CDR3: TGTGCCTGGAGGGGCGAGAGCTCCTATAATTCACCCCTCCACTTT.

The CDR3, as DNA: TGTGCCAGCTCATCATCTATCCCGGGACAGGCCTACGAGCAGTACTTC. Amino acid sequence: CASSSSIPGQAYEQYF. V is TRBV18 and J is TRBJ2-7; the match to TRBD1 covers 8 bases. The germline gives CDR1 KGHSH, CDR2 LQKENI. V trimming: 5 bases; J trimming: 2 bases; junction bases outside the gene matches: 11. The CDR3 extends over 16 amino acids. The full variable domain, its missing parts supplied by reference TRBV18 and TRBJ2-7, is NAGVMQNPRHLVRRRGQEARLRCSPMKGHSHVYWYRQLPEEGLKFMVYLQKENIIDESGMPKERFSAEFPKEGPSILRIQQVVRGDSAAYFCASSSSIPGQAYEQYFGPGTRLTVT.

The chain carries TRBV11-3 and TRBJ1-1; TRBD1 agrees at 7 bases. Germline-derived CDR1 and CDR2 are SGHNT and YENEEA. V shed 5 bases and J 1 base; nucleotides not matched to a gene: 13. The CDR3 totals 17 residues. The CDR3 loop is CASSLNTGAGWNTEAFF. In DNA form, the CDR3 reads TGTGCCAGCAGCCTCAATACAGGGGCGGGTTGGAACACTGAAGCTTTCTTT.

The chain uses TRBV7-9 and TRBJ2-1; 9 nucleotides match TRBD1. Germline V gives CDR1 SEHNR, CDR2 FQNEAQ (reference sequence). The junction had 10 bases not matched to a gene; V was cut back by 5 bases and J by 2 bases. CDR3 length: 17 residues. The CDR3 DNA sequence: TGTGCCAGCAGCCGCTTAGGCGGGACAGGGCCCTACAATGAGCAGTTCTTC. It encodes CASSRLGGTGPYNEQFF.

The chain carries TRBV5-1 and TRBJ2-1, with 9 bases fitting TRBD2. The V gene end was trimmed by 2 bases and the J gene end by 2 bases; junction bases not matched to a gene: 8. Germline lookup yields CDR1 SGHRS and CDR2 YFSETQ. CDR3 length equals 17 residues. The CDR3 nucleotides read TGCGCCAGCAGCTTCGGGCTAGGCGGGGGGGCCTACAATGAGCAGTTCTTC. Translating it yields CASSFGLGGGAYNEQFF.

The gene calls are TRBV9 and TRBJ2-1; TRBD2 matches 12 bases. Germline V lookup: CDR1 SGDLS, CDR2 YYNGEE. With 4 bases clipped from V and 6 bases from J, the junction kept 5 bases outside the gene matches. This CDR3 comprises 15 residues. This CDR3 is CASSMTSGGPNEQFF. The CDR3 coding sequence is TGTGCCAGCAGCATGACTAGCGGGGGCCCCAATGAGCAGTTCTTC.

The chain employs TRBV15 and TRBJ2-5; 9 bases are a match to TRBD2. The J segment lost 1 base and the V segment lost 0 bases, leaving 6 bases of the junction unmatched. CDR3 size: 17 residues. In germline, CDR1 is LNHNV, CDR2 YYDKDF (reference sequence). CDR3 bases: TGTGCCACCAGCAGAGATGGGAGCGGGGGGTTCCAAGAGACCCAGTACTTC. Protein sequence: CATSRDGSGGFQETQYF. Full variable domain (rest looked up from reference TRBV15 and TRBJ2-5): DAMVIQNPRYQVTQFGKPVTLSCSQTLNHNVMYWYQQKSSQAPKLLFHYYDKDFNNEADTPDNFQSRRPNTSFCFLDIRSPGLGDTAMYLCATSRDGSGGFQETQYFGPGTRLLVL.